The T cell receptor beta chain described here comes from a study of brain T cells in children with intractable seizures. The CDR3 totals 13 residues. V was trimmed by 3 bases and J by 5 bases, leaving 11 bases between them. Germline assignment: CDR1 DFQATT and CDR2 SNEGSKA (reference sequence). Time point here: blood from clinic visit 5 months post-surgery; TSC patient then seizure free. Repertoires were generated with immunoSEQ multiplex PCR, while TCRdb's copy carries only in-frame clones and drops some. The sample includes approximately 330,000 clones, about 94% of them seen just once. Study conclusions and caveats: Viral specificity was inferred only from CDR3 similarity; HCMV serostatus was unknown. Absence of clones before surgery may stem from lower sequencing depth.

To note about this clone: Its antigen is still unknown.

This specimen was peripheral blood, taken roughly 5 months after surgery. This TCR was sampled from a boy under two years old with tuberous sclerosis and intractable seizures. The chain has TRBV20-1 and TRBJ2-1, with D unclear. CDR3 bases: TGCAGTGCTAGTAGTGACCCCAACAATGAGCAGTTCTTC. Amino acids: CSASSDPNNEQFF.